One and the same sample provided the 9 T cell receptor beta chains below, sequenced in a study of cytomegalovirus exposure and HLA in healthy donors. The PCR had 60 Vbeta and 13 Jbeta primers. The protocol was immunoSEQ multiplex PCR, while the TCRdb copy is restricted to in-frame clones and leaves out a portion. Here the sample spans approximately 140,000 clones, 78% being singletons. Source material: PBMCs. The receptor set was obtained from a male donor in good health and CMV-seronegative.

The chain recombines TRBV27 with TRBJ2-7, with 8 bases identical to TRBD2. The CDR3 length is 15 residues. Germline V gene data show CDR1 as MNHEY and CDR2 as SMNVEV (reference sequence). The V and J ends lost 4 bases and 6 bases, in that order; junction bases with no gene match: 11. The CDR3 protein is CASSSPGGATSEQYF. The CDR3 DNA is TGTGCCAGCAGTTCCCCGGGGGGGGCCACAAGCGAGCAGTACTTC.

This clone was picked up a small number of times. This chain uses TRBV29-1 with TRBJ2-4, with D possibly being TRBD2 (6 bases). Trimming stripped 5 bases from V and 1 base from J, with 12 bases between. The CDR3 covers 14 residues. CDR1 and CDR2 (germline): SQVTM, ANQGSEA. This chain's CDR3 is CSVSRTMAKNIQYF. The CDR3 nucleotides are TGCAGCGTTTCCAGGACTATGGCCAAAAACATTCAGTACTTC.

This chain connects TRBV19 to TRBJ1-1, with D possibly being TRBD1 (6 bases). Germline CDR1 is LNHDA and CDR2 is SQIVND (reference sequence). This CDR3 has 14 amino acids. V lost 3 bases to trimming and J lost 4 bases, with 12 bases between them. The CDR3 bases are TGTGCCAGTAGTATCCAGGGGTCGGGCACTGAAGCTTTCTTT. This codes for CASSIQGSGTEAFF.

This clone occurred once. V and J are TRBV4-1 and TRBJ2-7; unclear D gene. The CDR3 spans 12 residues. The V end lost 4 bases, the J end lost 7 bases, and 11 bases lay between the germline ends. Germline V gene lookup returns CDR1 MGHRA and CDR2 YSYEKL. The CDR3 DNA sequence: TGCGCCAGCAGCCTTCCACACGGGGAGCAGTACTTC. Translation: CASSLPHGEQYF.

The rearrangement links TRBV12-5 to TRBJ2-2, with 9 bases lining up with TRBD2. The V segment lost 5 bases and the J segment 1 base; nucleotides outside the gene matches: 5. This CDR3 region has 16 residues. Germline V gene lookup returns CDR1 LGHNT and CDR2 FRNRAP. CDR3 region: CASGTPTSGNTGELFF. The CDR3 DNA reads TGTGCTAGTGGTACCCCGACTAGCGGGAACACCGGGGAGCTGTTTTTT.

The chain links TRBV13 to TRBJ2-1; 15 nucleotides match TRBD2. Germline loops: CDR1 PRHDT, CDR2 FYEKMQ (reference sequence). V shed 2 bases, J shed 7 bases, and the junction held 15 bases outside the gene matches. The CDR3 has 20 amino acids. The DNA of the CDR3 is TGTGCCAGCAGCTTATATCTCCGGACTAGCGGGAGGGCCAGATCTAATGAGCAGTTCTTC. This sequence encodes CASSLYLRTSGRARSNEQFF.

There are a few counts of this clone. The chain couples TRBV19 to TRBJ1-1; 7 bases map to TRBD1. CDR3 size: 12 residues. V lost 9 bases and J lost 7; bases outside the gene matches: 8. Per germline, CDR1 LNHDA and CDR2 SQIVND (reference sequence). CDR3 loop: CASSDRDLEAFF. The CDR3 DNA is TGTGCCAGCAGCGACAGGGACCTTGAAGCTTTCTTT.

This clone was picked up a small number of times. The V call is TRBV7-9, the J call TRBJ1-2, with 9 bases lining up with TRBD1. The CDR3 totals 14 residues. The V and J ends lost 7 bases and 4 bases, in that order; junction bases with no gene match: 7. Germline CDR1 SEHNR, CDR2 FQNEAQ (reference sequence). The CDR3: CASTPGQGTYGYTF. The CDR3 nucleotides read TGTGCCAGCACGCCGGGACAGGGAACCTATGGCTACACCTTC.

This chain joins TRBV5-6 and TRBJ1-1; possibly TRBD1 for D (5 bases). V was trimmed by 4 bases and J by 2 bases, leaving 12 bases between them. Looked up from germline, CDR1 is SGHDT and CDR2 is YYEEEE. The CDR3 spans 14 residues. The CDR3 sequence is CASSRGLINTEAFF. The CDR3, as DNA: TGTGCCAGCAGCAGGGGACTTATCAACACTGAAGCTTTCTTT.